The T cell receptor beta chain under discussion was sequenced for a study of cytomegalovirus exposure and HLA in healthy donors. Whole-study results and caveats: The authors later linked a missense DCLRE1C variant to TCR beta V- and J-gene trimming.

Regarding this clone: Antigen: not known.

Trimming stripped 2 bases from V and 2 bases from J, with 10 bases between. Germline CDR1 SGHRS, CDR2 YFSETQ. This CDR3 has 14 amino acids. 60 Vbeta and 13 Jbeta primers were used in PCR. Using immunoSEQ multiplex PCR, the repertoire was profiled, and TCRdb retains in-frame clones only, with some absent. The sample holds 90,000 to 150,000 clones, about four fifths seen once. The sequenced material came from PBMCs. This sequence was found in a woman in her late teens or twenties in good health and CMV-seronegative. The chain employs TRBV5-1 and TRBJ2-5; D may be TRBD1 (5 bases). CDR3 DNA: TGCGCCAGCAGCTTTCAGGGAACACAAGAGACCCAGTACTTC. Its protein product is CASSFQGTQETQYF.